The 21 T cell receptor beta chains below come from one sample, sequenced in a study of regulatory T cells in long-lasting Graves disease. Arm-PCR of CDR3 regions and iRepertoire HTBI primers were used to build TCR beta libraries. MiXCR was run by TCRdb on the multiplex PCR reads, yielding one entry per CDR3 protein. The sample includes 520,000 or so distinct CDR3 sequences, more than 10% of them seen just once. Regarding time point: newly diagnosed GD, antithyroid drugs for less than 3 months. The TCR library was prepared using RNA isolated from PBMCs. The same data also went into a second study, on T cells in Graves' hyperthyroidism and ophthalmopathy.

The input for sequencing was peripheral blood mononuclear cells (PBMCs), taken at new diagnosis, from a patient treated with antithyroid drugs. The receptors derive from a woman aged 25-40 years with Graves disease.

Ten or more counts support this clonotype. The J gene is TRBJ2-7, the V gene TRBV7-8; TRBD2 is a possible D gene (7 bases). Per germline, CDR1 SGHVS and CDR2 FQNEAQ. V dropped 5 bases and J dropped 0 bases, with 20 bases sitting between them. CDR3 length: 17 amino acids. This CDR3 reads CASSHGGLAELSYEQYF. The CDR3, as DNA: TGTGCCAGCAGCCATGGGGGCCTAGCGGAACTCTCCTACGAGCAGTACTTC.

In its sample, this clonotype was seen many times. The J gene is TRBJ1-1, the V gene TRBV2; D gene uncertain. CDR1 is SNHLY, CDR2 FYNNEI, per germline. The CDR3 runs 11 residues. The V end was cut by 8 bases, the J end by 5 bases, with 9 bases between. The CDR3 region is CASSGVTEAFF. The DNA for the CDR3 is TGTGCCAGCTCCGGGGTGACTGAAGCTTTCTTT.

At least ten counts were recorded for this clonotype. The chain joins TRBV20-1 to TRBJ2-7, with 10 bases that match TRBD2. J lost 4 bases, V lost 6 bases, and 15 bases had no gene match. This CDR3 is 16 amino acids long. Germline V lookup: CDR1 DFQATT, CDR2 SNEGSKA (reference sequence). In DNA form, the CDR3 reads TGCAGTGCGAGACTAGCGGGCCCGATAGTTACTTACGAGCAGTACTTC. Translation: CSARLAGPIVTYEQYF.

This clonotype was seen repeatedly, ten times or more. The chain recombines TRBV5-1 with TRBJ2-5; perhaps D is TRBD1 or TRBD2 (5 bases each). V was pared by 2 bases and J by 3 bases, with 14 bases between. This CDR3 contains 15 residues. The germline V gene has CDR1 SGHRS and CDR2 YFSETQ. The CDR3 spells CASSFQAVGEETQYF. For the CDR3, the DNA is TGCGCCAGCAGCTTTCAGGCAGTGGGGGAAGAGACCCAGTACTTC.

This clonotype was picked up a small number of times. The chain employs TRBV4-1 and TRBJ2-1, with 9 bases identical to TRBD1. V shed 3 bases and J 7 bases; nucleotides not matched to a gene: 10. Germline V gene lookup returns CDR1 MGHRA and CDR2 YSYEKL. This CDR3 spans 16 amino acids. CDR3 loop: CASSHGPGQGVNEQFF. CDR3 coding DNA: TGCGCCAGCAGCCATGGACCGGGACAGGGTGTTAATGAGCAGTTCTTC.

In its sample, this clonotype was seen many times. The chain is built from TRBV20-1 and TRBJ1-5; D is undetermined. V lost 7 bases, J lost 6 bases, and 19 bases lay in between. Germline V gene data show CDR1 as DFQATT and CDR2 as SNEGSKA (reference sequence). CDR3 length equals 14 residues. CDR3 sequence: CSVGRTSPPQPQHF. In DNA, the CDR3 is TGCAGTGTGGGCCGGACCTCTCCGCCTCAGCCCCAGCATTTT.

This clonotype was picked up many times. The chain carries TRBV5-1 and TRBJ2-7; 9 positions agree with TRBD2. The J segment lost 2 bases and the V segment lost 1 base, leaving 13 bases of the junction unmatched. Germline CDR1 and CDR2: SGHRS and YFSETQ. The CDR3 runs 18 residues. The CDR3 region has the DNA TGCGCCAGCAGCTTGTCACCGGCGGGAGGGCCCGTCCCCTACGAGCAGTACTTC. Amino acid sequence: CASSLSPAGGPVPYEQYF. Together with reference TRBV5-1 and TRBJ2-7, the CDR3 gives the full variable domain: KAGVTQTPRYLIKTRGQQVTLSCSPISGHRSVSWYQQTPGQGLQFLFEYFSETQRNKGNFPGRFSGRQFSNSRSEMNVSTLELGDSALYLCASSLSPAGGPVPYEQYFGPGTRLTVT.

Ten or more counts support this clonotype. V gene TRBV6-1 combines with J gene TRBJ2-2, with 10 bases matching TRBD1. The germline gives CDR1 MNHNS, CDR2 SASEGT. With V trimmed by 7 bases and J by 4 bases, 6 bases remained unmatched. The CDR3 contains 15 residues. For the CDR3, the DNA is TGTGCCAGCATTTCGGGACAGGGGCTCACCGGGGAGCTGTTTTTT. This codes for CASISGQGLTGELFF.

This clonotype occurred many times. This chain uses TRBV5-1 with TRBJ1-1; no reliable D call. The CDR3 totals 15 residues. With 4 bases removed from V and 0 bases from J, the gap between germline ends came to 13 bases. CDR1 and CDR2 from the germline V gene are SGHRS and YFSETQ. The CDR3 DNA reads as TGCGCCAGCAGCCCGGGCCCTGCAATGAACACTGAAGCTTTCTTT. Translation gives CASSPGPAMNTEAFF.

This clonotype was picked up many times. The chain combines TRBV12-3 or TRBV12-4 with TRBJ2-2; 7 bases align to TRBD1. V shed 5 bases and J 2 bases; nucleotides not matched to a gene: 8. The CDR3 has 16 amino acids. The CDR3 nucleotides read TGTGCCAGCAGTCCCACCCACAGGGGTAACACCGGGGAGCTGTTTTTT. This sequence encodes CASSPTHRGNTGELFF.

In this sample, this clonotype turned up many times. This sequence joins TRBV7-9 and TRBJ1-2; no clear D gene. Germline-derived CDR1 and CDR2 are SEHNR and FQNEAQ (reference sequence). There are 12 residues in the CDR3. The ends were cut back, 5 bases at V and 4 bases at J, with 8 bases in the middle. Here the CDR3 reads CASSVRSYGYTF. The CDR3 DNA sequence: TGTGCCAGCAGCGTAAGAAGCTATGGCTACACCTTC.

This chain uses TRBV20-1 with TRBJ2-4, with D perhaps TRBD1 or TRBD2 (6 bases each). The CDR3 is 13 amino acids. V shed 6 bases and J shed 9 bases, with 18 bases lying between them. Per germline, CDR1 DFQATT and CDR2 SNEGSKA (reference sequence). The CDR3 loop reads CSANAGHHPIQYF. CDR3 bases: TGCAGTGCCAACGCGGGACACCACCCCATTCAGTACTTC.

In its sample, this clonotype was seen once. The chain couples TRBV5-1 to TRBJ2-3; D is ambiguous. With 0 bases removed from V and 0 bases from J, the gap between germline ends came to 8 bases. The CDR3 has 15 amino acids. Germline-derived CDR1 and CDR2 are SGHRS and YFSETQ. The CDR3 sequence: CASSLEATSTDTQYF. The CDR3 DNA reads as TGCGCCAGCAGCTTGGAGGCTACCAGCACAGATACGCAGTATTTT.

This clonotype came up a few times. Relative to the germline gene, one junction end is altered; a read error may explain this. The genes are TRBV7-2 and TRBJ1-1, with D unclear. Germline V gives CDR1 SGHTA, CDR2 FQGNSA. This CDR3 is 13 amino acids long. CDR3 nucleotide sequence: TGTGTCAGCAGCTCAGGTGGAGGCACTGAAGCTTTCTTT. This codes for CVSSSGGGTEAFF.

This clonotype appeared many times. The chain recombines TRBV24-1 with TRBJ1-2; D not resolved. The V end lost 4 bases, the J end lost 1 base, and 6 bases lay between the germline ends. Germline CDR1 reads KGHDR; CDR2 reads SFDVKD. There are 13 residues in the CDR3. CDR3 amino acids: CATSERGNYGYTF. The CDR3 DNA sequence: TGTGCCACCAGTGAACGGGGTAACTATGGCTACACCTTC.

The sample holds many counts of this clonotype. The chain has TRBV7-8 and TRBJ2-7; D possibly corresponds to TRBD1 (5 bases). In germline, CDR1 is SGHVS, CDR2 FQNEAQ. The CDR3 contains 13 residues. V was pared by 2 bases and J by 6 bases, with 11 bases between. The CDR3 region has the DNA TGTGCCAGCAGCTTATTAAATACAGGCGAGCAGTACTTC. Amino acids: CASSLLNTGEQYF.

The chain recombines TRBV20-1 with TRBJ2-7, with D maybe TRBD2 (5 bases). V gave up 3 bases and J gave up 3 bases, with 18 bases separating them. Germline CDR1 reads DFQATT; CDR2 reads SNEGSKA (reference sequence). This CDR3 has 15 residues. The CDR3 region has the DNA TGCAGTGCTAGCCCCGTAGGGAGAGTAGGCTACGAGCAGTACTTC. This codes for CSASPVGRVGYEQYF.

This clonotype has more than one count but fewer than ten. The chain joins TRBV19 to TRBJ2-2; 7 bases map to TRBD1. Per the germline V gene, CDR1 is LNHDA and CDR2 is SQIVND (reference sequence). The V segment lost 7 bases and the J segment 4 bases; nucleotides outside the gene matches: 6. This CDR3 comprises 14 residues. The CDR3 region is CASTIQGITGELFF. The CDR3 DNA follows: TGTGCCAGTACAATACAGGGGATCACCGGGGAGCTGTTTTTT.

The rearrangement links TRBV12-3 or TRBV12-4 to TRBJ1-2; 12 nucleotides align to TRBD1. V trimming: 3 bases; J trimming: 4 bases; junction bases outside the gene matches: 6. CDR3 size: 16 residues. As DNA, the CDR3 is TGTGCCAGCAGTTTGTGGGGACAGGGGGCCGTCTATGGCTACACCTTC. This codes for CASSLWGQGAVYGYTF.

There are many counts of this clonotype. The V call is TRBV28, the J call TRBJ1-6; no clear D gene. V was trimmed by 6 bases and J by 7 bases, leaving 10 bases between them. Germline CDR1 MDHEN, CDR2 SYDVKM. This CDR3 spans 13 amino acids. This CDR3 reads CASRLDKNSPLHF. The CDR3 bases are TGTGCCAGCAGGCTAGACAAAAATTCACCCCTCCACTTT.

This sequence joins TRBV28 and TRBJ1-1; unclear D gene. Germline V gene data show CDR1 as MDHEN and CDR2 as SYDVKM. The V and J ends lost 5 bases and 9 bases respectively, with 13 bases between them. The CDR3 consists of 12 residues. The DNA of the CDR3 is TGTGCCAGCAGTATTCTCAGGCATCAAGCTTTCTTT. Its protein product is CASSILRHQAFF.